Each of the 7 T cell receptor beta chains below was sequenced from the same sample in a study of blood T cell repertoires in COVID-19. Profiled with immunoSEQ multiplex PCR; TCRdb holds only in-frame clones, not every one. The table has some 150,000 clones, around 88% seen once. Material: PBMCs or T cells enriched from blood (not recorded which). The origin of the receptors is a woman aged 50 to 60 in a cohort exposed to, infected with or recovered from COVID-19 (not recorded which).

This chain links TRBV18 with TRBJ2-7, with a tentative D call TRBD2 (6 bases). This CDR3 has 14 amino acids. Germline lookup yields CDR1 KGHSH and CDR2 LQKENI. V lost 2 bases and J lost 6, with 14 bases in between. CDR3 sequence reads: CASSPAGTPGEQYF. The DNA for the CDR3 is TGTGCCAGCTCACCAGCGGGAACCCCCGGCGAGCAGTACTTC.

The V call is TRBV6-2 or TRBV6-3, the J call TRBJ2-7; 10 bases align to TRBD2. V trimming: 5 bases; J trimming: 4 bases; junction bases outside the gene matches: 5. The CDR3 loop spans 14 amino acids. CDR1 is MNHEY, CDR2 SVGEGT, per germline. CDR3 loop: CASSIAGGPYEQYF. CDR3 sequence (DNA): TGTGCCAGCAGTATAGCGGGGGGACCATACGAGCAGTACTTC.

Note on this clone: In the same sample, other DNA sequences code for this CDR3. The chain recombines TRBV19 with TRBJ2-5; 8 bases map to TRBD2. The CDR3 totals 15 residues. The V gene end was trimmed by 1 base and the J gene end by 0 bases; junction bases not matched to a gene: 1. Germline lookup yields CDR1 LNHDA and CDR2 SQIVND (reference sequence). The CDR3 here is CASSIGGGYQETQYF. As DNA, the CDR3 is TGTGCCAGTAGTATAGGCGGGGGGTACCAAGAGACCCAGTACTTC.

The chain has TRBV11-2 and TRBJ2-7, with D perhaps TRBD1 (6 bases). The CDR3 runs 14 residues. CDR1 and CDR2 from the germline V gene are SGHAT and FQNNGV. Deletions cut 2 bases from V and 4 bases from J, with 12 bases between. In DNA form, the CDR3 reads TGTGCCAGCAGCTTAAGACAGGCCGTATACGAGCAGTACTTC. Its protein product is CASSLRQAVYEQYF.

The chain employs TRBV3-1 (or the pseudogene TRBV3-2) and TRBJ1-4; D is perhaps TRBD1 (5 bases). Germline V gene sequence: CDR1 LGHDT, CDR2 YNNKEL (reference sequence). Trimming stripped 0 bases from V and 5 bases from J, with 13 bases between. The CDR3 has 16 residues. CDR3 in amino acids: CASSQDRRGGNEKLFF. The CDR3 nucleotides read TGTGCCAGCAGCCAAGATAGGAGGGGAGGGAATGAAAAACTGTTTTTT.

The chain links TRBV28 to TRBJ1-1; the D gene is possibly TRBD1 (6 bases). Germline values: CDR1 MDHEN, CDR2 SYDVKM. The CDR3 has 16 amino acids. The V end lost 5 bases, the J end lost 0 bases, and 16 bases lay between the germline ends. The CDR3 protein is CASSHNKQGVNTEAFF. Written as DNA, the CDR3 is TGTGCCAGCAGTCACAATAAACAGGGTGTGAACACTGAAGCTTTCTTT.

CDR3 coding DNA: TGTGCCAGCAGTTTCGGTGACACTGAAGCTTTCTTT. Its translation is CASSFGDTEAFF. The V and J genes are TRBV12-3 or TRBV12-4 and TRBJ1-1; no definite D call. This CDR3 comprises 12 residues. V was cut by 3 bases and J by 3 bases, with 5 bases left in between.